Below are 16 T cell receptor beta chains sequenced from a single sample in a study of blood T cell repertoires in COVID-19. Produced via immunoSEQ multiplex PCR; TCRdb's table is partial and in-frame only. The sample holds some 180,000 clones, around 86% seen once. The sequenced sample consisted of peripheral blood. The receptors shown here come from a woman of 80 years or more with COVID-19, enrolled during active disease.

A remark on this clone: Other DNA sequences of this sample code for an identical CDR3. The chain has TRBV2 and TRBJ1-6; 7 bases agree with TRBD1. With V trimmed by 6 bases and J by 0 bases, 2 bases remained unmatched. This CDR3 is 15 amino acids long. Germline values: CDR1 SNHLY, CDR2 FYNNEI. The CDR3 protein is CASRDRSSYNSPLHF. CDR3 DNA: TGTGCCAGCAGGGACAGGAGCTCCTATAATTCACCCCTCCACTTT.

The chain joins TRBV2 to TRBJ2-5, with a possible D match to TRBD1 (6 bases). Per germline, CDR1 SNHLY and CDR2 FYNNEI. With 0 bases removed from V and 5 bases from J, the gap between germline ends came to 10 bases. The CDR3 covers 14 residues. As DNA, the CDR3 is TGTGCCAGCAGTGAAGCGCTTCAGGGGGAGACCCAGTACTTC. Encoded protein: CASSEALQGETQYF.

This clone occurred once. The chain employs TRBV7-3 and TRBJ2-1; tentative D call: TRBD2 (5 bases). The germline V gene encodes CDR1 SGHTA and CDR2 FQGTGA. V dropped 2 bases and J dropped 0 bases, with 17 bases sitting between them. There are 18 residues in the CDR3. CDR3 sequence: CASSLRSGGPLSYNEQFF. The CDR3 DNA reads TGTGCCAGCAGCTTACGCTCGGGCGGGCCCCTCTCCTACAATGAGCAGTTCTTC.

This chain uses TRBV29-1 with TRBJ1-4, with TRBD1 matching over 9 bases. V gave up 6 bases and J gave up 7 bases; unmatched junction bases: 15. The CDR3 extends over 16 amino acids. In germline, CDR1 is SQVTM, CDR2 ANQGSEA. In DNA, the CDR3 is TGCAGCGTGACGGGACAGGGAATTGGTCGGAGTGAAAAACTGTTTTTT. This gives the protein CSVTGQGIGRSEKLFF.

The chain carries TRBV15 and TRBJ2-5; D remains ambiguous. The CDR3 consists of 12 residues. The V end lost 0 bases, the J end lost 3 bases, and 2 bases lay between the germline ends. Germline V CDR1 and CDR2: LNHNV, YYDKDF (reference sequence). The CDR3 loop is CATSRDEETQYF. In DNA, the CDR3 is TGTGCCACCAGCAGAGACGAAGAGACCCAGTACTTC.

The chain carries TRBV3-1 (or the pseudogene TRBV3-2) and TRBJ2-3; the D gene is possibly TRBD2 (5 bases). The CDR3 covers 14 residues. V dropped 0 bases and J dropped 10 bases, with 14 bases sitting between them. CDR1 is LGHDT and CDR2 is YNNKEL in the germline V gene (reference sequence). CDR3 nucleotides: TGTGCCAGCAGCCAAGACGCTCTAGCAGGTGCGCAGTATTTT. Protein sequence: CASSQDALAGAQYF.

This clone was seen just once. The gene calls are TRBV12-3 or TRBV12-4 and TRBJ1-3; D is possibly TRBD1 (5 bases). The CDR3 loop spans 12 amino acids. V gave up 2 bases and J gave up 8 bases, with 7 bases separating them. The chain's CDR3 is CASSLSRDTIYF. CDR3 in DNA: TGTGCCAGCAGTTTATCCAGGGACACCATATATTTT.

V is TRBV24-1 and J is TRBJ1-1; no firm D call. Germline-derived CDR1 and CDR2 are KGHDR and SFDVKD. Trimming pared 3 bases from V and 3 bases from J, leaving 7 bases between. CDR3 length: 13 amino acids. The CDR3 spells CATSDQYYTEAFF. The CDR3 nucleotides are TGTGCCACCAGTGATCAATACTACACTGAAGCTTTCTTT.

V is TRBV7-2 and J is TRBJ1-4, with TRBD1 identical over 7 bases. Losses at the gene ends were 4 bases for V and 3 bases for J; bases not matched to a gene: 5. The CDR3 sequence is 15 residues long. The germline gives CDR1 SGHTA, CDR2 FQGNSA. The CDR3 reads CASSSTGTANEKLFF. CDR3 nucleotide sequence: TGTGCCAGCAGCTCGACCGGGACAGCTAATGAAAAACTGTTTTTT.

The V call is TRBV7-2, the J call TRBJ2-1; 7 nucleotides align to TRBD2. Trimming removed 1 base from V and 4 bases from J; junction bases left unmatched: 4. Germline loops: CDR1 SGHTA, CDR2 FQGNSA. CDR3 length: 15 residues. CDR3 nucleotides: TGTGCCAGCAGCTTAGATCTAGCGGTATACAATGAGCAGTTCTTC. It is translated as CASSLDLAVYNEQFF. The full variable domain, with the rest looked up from reference TRBV7-2 and TRBJ2-1, is GAGVSQSPSNKVTEKGKDVELRCDPISGHTALYWYRQSLGQGLEFLIYFQGNSAPDKSGLPSDRFSAERTGGSVSTLTIQRTQQEDSAVYLCASSLDLAVYNEQFFGPGTRLTVL.

The gene calls are TRBV21-1 and TRBJ1-1; the D call in the table, TRBD1, was not verified against the DNA. TRBV21-1 is given as a pseudogene. The CDR3 length is 15 residues. CDR3 coding DNA: TGTGCCAGCAGCGACAGGGTCGCAGGAGACACTGAAGCTTTCTTT. It translates to CASSDRVAGDTEAFF.

V gene TRBV6-2 or TRBV6-3 combines with J gene TRBJ2-7, with D possibly being TRBD2 (5 bases). CDR3 length: 14 residues. V shed 3 bases and J shed 0 bases, with 9 bases lying between them. In germline, CDR1 is MNHEY, CDR2 SVGEGT. Here the CDR3 DNA reads TGTGCCAGCAGTTATGGTAGCGTCTCCTACGAGCAGTACTTC. It is translated as CASSYGSVSYEQYF.

V and J are TRBV7-8 and TRBJ1-4; a possible D gene is TRBD1 (5 bases). The length of the CDR3 is 14 residues. Germline loops: CDR1 SGHVS, CDR2 FQNEAQ. V was pared by 5 bases and J by 6 bases, with 13 bases between. The CDR3 here is CASSTQGYDEKLFF. As DNA, the CDR3 is TGTGCCAGCAGCACCCAGGGTTACGATGAAAAACTGTTTTTT.

This chain joins TRBV4-2 and TRBJ2-1; 7 nucleotides match TRBD1. CDR1 is LGHNA, CDR2 YNFKEQ, per germline. The CDR3 length is 15 residues. Trimming cost V 0 bases and J 4 bases; bases outside gene matches: 3. The chain's CDR3 is CASSQDRQGYNEQFF. The CDR3 DNA follows: TGTGCCAGCAGCCAAGATCGACAGGGTTACAATGAGCAGTTCTTC.

This chain connects TRBV15 to TRBJ2-3; 10 bases match TRBD2. The CDR3 totals 16 residues. The V segment lost 9 bases and the J segment 2 bases; nucleotides outside the gene matches: 11. The V gene's germline CDR1 is LNHNV and CDR2 YYDKDF (reference sequence). CDR3 loop: CATQREGRVDTDTQYF. The CDR3 bases are TGTGCCACACAGCGGGAGGGCCGCGTTGACACAGATACGCAGTATTTT.

V is TRBV10-3 and J is TRBJ1-1, with 9 bases lining up with TRBD1. CDR3 size: 12 residues. Germline CDR1 reads ENHRY; CDR2 reads SYGVKD. Germline trimming cut 1 base from V and 11 bases from J; bases unmatched to any gene: 2. The CDR3 loop is CAISEWTGVAFF. As DNA, the CDR3 is TGTGCCATCAGTGAGTGGACAGGGGTTGCTTTCTTT.